The 23 T cell receptor beta chains reported below all come from one sample, sequenced in a study of human T cells and chemical hapten exposure. Each CDR3 protein gets one entry after TCRdb re-called the RACE reads with MiXCR. The sample carries about 120,000 distinct CDR3 sequences, 11% recorded once. The time point here: patch test 3, about 24 weeks after DPC sensitization. Treatment indicated: therapeutic diphenylcyclopropenone sensitization with weekly scalp DPC. Sequences were derived from whole blood, sampled in connection with sensitization to the hapten diphenylcyclopropenone (DPC). The source is a woman between 50 and 59 years old with alopecia areata. Some clones in this sample may be carry-over from other donors' samples.

V gene TRBV3-1 combines with J gene TRBJ2-4, with D unresolved. There are 16 residues in the CDR3. Trimming took 0 bases from V and 1 from J, leaving 10 bases between them. CDR1 LGHDT and CDR2 YNNKEL come from the germline V gene (reference sequence). As DNA, the CDR3 is TGTGCCAGCAGCCAAGAGGGTATCGAGGCCAAAAACATTCAGTACTTC. Amino acids: CASSQEGIEAKNIQYF.

This clonotype was detected only a few times. The chain has TRBV6-1 and TRBJ2-3; 14 positions match TRBD2. The CDR3 length is 20 residues. Germline V gene data show CDR1 as MNHNS and CDR2 as SASEGT. V shed 6 bases and J 0 bases; nucleotides not matched to a gene: 14. In DNA, the CDR3 is TGTGCCAGCAGCCGACCCCTGACTAGCGGGGGGGCCTCTAGCACAGATACGCAGTATTTT. It specifies CASSRPLTSGGASSTDTQYF.

This clonotype has only a few counts. The CDR3 is CASSLSMGTYSYEQYF. In DNA form, the CDR3 reads TGTGCCAGCAGTTTATCGATGGGGACCTACTCCTACGAGCAGTACTTC. The chain joins TRBV27 to TRBJ2-7; tentatively, D is TRBD1 or TRBD2 (5 bases each). CDR3 length: 16 residues. Trimming took 0 bases from V and 0 from J, leaving 12 bases between them. Germline lookup yields CDR1 MNHEY and CDR2 SMNVEV (reference sequence).

This clonotype was counted at least ten times. V is TRBV12-3 or TRBV12-4 and J is TRBJ1-4; the match to TRBD1 covers 8 bases. This CDR3 comprises 16 residues. J was trimmed by 0 bases and V by 5 bases; bases with no gene match: 5. In DNA form, the CDR3 reads TGTGCCAGCAGTCAGGGACAGGTGTCAACTAATGAAAAACTGTTTTTT. Its translation is CASSQGQVSTNEKLFF.

This clonotype occurred many times. V usage is TRBV6-5 and J usage is TRBJ2-3; D call uncertain. The CDR3 spans 15 residues. CDR1 MNHEY and CDR2 SVGAGI come from the germline V gene. Between the trimmed V and J ends, which lost 2 bases and 2 bases, there was a span of 11 bases. The CDR3 sequence: CASSYGLGSTDTQYF. The CDR3 DNA is TGTGCCAGCAGTTACGGCTTGGGCTCCACAGATACGCAGTATTTT.

This clonotype was seen at least ten times. The CDR3, as DNA: TGTGCCAGCAGCCAAGATGGAGGGCGGTCAAACACAGATACGCAGTATTTT. As protein: CASSQDGGRSNTDTQYF. The chain carries TRBV4-2 and TRBJ2-3; D is possibly TRBD2 (6 bases). Germline values: CDR1 LGHNA, CDR2 YNFKEQ. CDR3 size: 17 residues. Between the trimmed V and J ends, which lost 0 bases and 2 bases, there was a span of 15 bases.

The gene calls are TRBV15 and TRBJ2-5; 9 bases are shared with TRBD2. The CDR3 totals 19 residues. Looked up from germline, CDR1 is LNHNV and CDR2 is YYDKDF (reference sequence). J lost 1 base, V lost 0 bases, and 12 bases had no gene match. CDR3 DNA sequence: TGTGCCACCAGCAGAGAGTCTGGTTGGGCGCGGGGGGGCCAAGAGACCCAGTACTTC. Its protein is CATSRESGWARGGQETQYF.

The chain is built from TRBV20-1 and TRBJ1-2; D gene ambiguous. Per germline, CDR1 DFQATT and CDR2 SNEGSKA (reference sequence). The CDR3 totals 14 residues. V was clipped by 6 bases and J by 4 bases, with 18 bases between them. The CDR3: CSAKRPQPFYGYTF. The CDR3 DNA sequence: TGCAGTGCCAAGAGGCCGCAGCCCTTCTATGGCTACACCTTC.

By share, this clonotype ranks as medium-sized. The CDR3 DNA sequence: TGTGCCAGCAGCCATAGGAACAGGGAGCAGTACTTC. This sequence encodes CASSHRNREQYF. J is TRBJ2-7 and V is TRBV3-1, with D maybe TRBD1 (5 bases). The CDR3 sequence is 12 residues long. V was cut by 3 bases and J by 7 bases, with 10 bases left in between. Germline lookup yields CDR1 LGHDT and CDR2 YNNKEL (reference sequence).

This clonotype was detected a few times. This chain links TRBV9 with TRBJ2-3; a possible D gene is TRBD2 (5 bases). CDR3 length: 16 residues. Per the germline V gene, CDR1 is SGDLS and CDR2 is YYNGEE. Trimming left V 0 bases short and J 1 base short, with 12 bases between. The CDR3 DNA is TGTGCCAGCAGCGTAGCTAGCCAAGGCCGCACAGATACGCAGTATTTT. It codes for CASSVASQGRTDTQYF.

In its sample, this clonotype was seen many times. The J gene is TRBJ2-7, the V gene TRBV29-1; D uncertain. The CDR3 extends over 14 amino acids. Germline CDR1 is SQVTM and CDR2 is ANQGSEA. V was trimmed by 0 bases and J by 4 bases, leaving 13 bases between them. Here the CDR3 reads CSVEDEDSIYEQYF. In DNA, the CDR3 is TGCAGCGTTGAAGATGAGGATAGCATTTACGAGCAGTACTTC.

The table lists this clonotype with a few counts. The chain uses TRBV6-5 and TRBJ2-1, with 8 bases lining up with TRBD2. CDR1 and CDR2 from the germline V gene are MNHEY and SVGAGI. The V segment lost 5 bases and the J segment 3 bases; nucleotides outside the gene matches: 6. This CDR3 has 15 residues. CDR3 region: CASSDSGDFYNEQFF. The CDR3 nucleotides are TGTGCCAGCAGTGATAGCGGGGACTTCTACAATGAGCAGTTCTTC.

This clonotype was recorded a few times. At one of its ends the junction is not consistent with the germline gene, which may arise from a read error. The chain has TRBV28 and TRBJ2-7, with a weak D call TRBD1 (6 bases). Per the germline V gene, CDR1 is MDHEN and CDR2 is SYDVKM. CDR3 size: 14 residues. CDR3 sequence: CASSVWDITYEQYF. The CDR3 DNA is TGTGCCAGCAGTGTATGGGACATAACCTACGAGCAGTACTTC. Drawing the rest from reference TRBV28 and TRBJ2-7, the complete variable domain is DVKVTQSSRYLVKRTGEKVFLECVQDMDHENMFWYRQDPGLGLRLIYFSYDVKMKEKGDIPEGYSVSREKKERFSLILESASTNQTSMYLCASSVWDITYEQYFGPGTRLTVT.

In DNA, the CDR3 is TGCAGCGCCCACCCTTCGGGATTTATGAACACTGAAGCTTTCTTT. This translates into CSAHPSGFMNTEAFF. V gene TRBV29-1 combines with J gene TRBJ1-1; no reliable D call. The V gene's germline CDR1 is SQVTM and CDR2 ANQGSEA. The CDR3 runs to 15 residues. The germline V and J ends were trimmed by 7 bases and 0 bases, with 18 bases remaining between them. The variable domain in full, with the rest retrieved from reference TRBV29-1 and TRBJ1-1, is SAVISQKPSRDICQRGTSLTIQCQVDSQVTMMFWYRQQPGQSLTLIATANQGSEATYESGFVIDKFPISRPNLTFSTLTVSNMSPEDSSIYLCSAHPSGFMNTEAFFGQGTRLTVV.

J is TRBJ2-1 and V is TRBV11-2, with D possibly TRBD2 on 5 matching bases. V was pared by 3 bases and J by 8 bases, with 14 bases between. The CDR3 has 14 amino acids. Germline CDR1 reads SGHAT; CDR2 reads FQNNGV. The CDR3 spells CASSFRLGSDEQFF. CDR3 DNA: TGTGCCAGCAGCTTCCGGCTAGGTAGCGATGAGCAGTTCTTC.

The chain employs TRBV7-6 and TRBJ2-5; D not resolved. CDR3 length: 14 residues. The germline V gene has CDR1 SGHVS and CDR2 FNYEAQ. The V gene lost 3 bases and the J gene lost 5 bases, with 13 bases spanning the gap. This CDR3 is CASSLDPYGETQYF. The CDR3 region has the DNA TGTGCCAGCAGCTTGGACCCCTACGGGGAGACCCAGTACTTC.

This clonotype showed up many times. The V and J genes are TRBV18 and TRBJ1-3, with D perhaps matching TRBD1 (5 bases). Looked up from germline, CDR1 is KGHSH and CDR2 is LQKENI. Trimming cost V 1 base and J 4 bases, with 11 bases left between them. CDR3 length: 15 residues. The CDR3 sequence: CASSPLRDLGNTIYF. The DNA of the CDR3 is TGTGCCAGCTCACCACTACGGGACCTGGGAAACACCATATATTTT.

The rearrangement joins TRBV18 to TRBJ1-2; 10 nucleotides agree with TRBD1. The CDR3 contains 13 residues. J gave up 10 bases and V 4 bases, and 6 bases lay outside the gene matches. CDR1 is KGHSH and CDR2 is LQKENI in the germline V gene. The CDR3 loop reads CASSQGQGRNYTF. In nucleotides, the CDR3 is TGTGCCAGCTCACAGGGACAGGGGCGAAACTACACCTTC.

This clonotype was observed many times. V and J are TRBV29-1 and TRBJ2-1; 12 nucleotides agree with TRBD2. There are 15 residues in the CDR3. V was clipped by 8 bases and J by 8 bases; unmatched bases: 13. CDR1 and CDR2 (germline): SQVTM, ANQGSEA. CDR3 residues: CSLPTSGRNRDEQFF. The CDR3 nucleotides are TGCAGCTTACCGACTAGCGGGAGAAATCGGGATGAGCAGTTCTTC.

This clonotype was observed a few times. V gene TRBV7-8 combines with J gene TRBJ1-4; D not certain. Germline V gives CDR1 SGHVS, CDR2 FQNEAQ. CDR3 length equals 15 residues. Between the trimmed V and J ends, which lost 7 bases and 2 bases, there was a span of 14 bases. CDR3 protein: CASKSTRGTNEKLFF. DNA for the CDR3: TGTGCCAGCAAATCGACCAGAGGGACTAATGAAAAACTGTTTTTT.

This chain joins TRBV7-2 and TRBJ2-1; TRBD2 matches at 13 bases. CDR3 length: 14 amino acids. After removal of 6 bases from V and 10 bases from J, the junction contained 6 bases not matched to a gene. Per germline, CDR1 SGHTA and CDR2 FQGNSA. This chain's CDR3 is CASSPGLAGLEQFF. For the CDR3, the DNA is TGTGCCAGCAGTCCGGGACTAGCGGGGCTAGAGCAGTTCTTC. The full variable domain, with the rest looked up from reference TRBV7-2 and TRBJ2-1, is GAGVSQSPSNKVTEKGKDVELRCDPISGHTALYWYRQSLGQGLEFLIYFQGNSAPDKSGLPSDRFSAERTGGSVSTLTIQRTQQEDSAVYLCASSPGLAGLEQFFGPGTRLTVL.

The chain recombines TRBV2 with TRBJ1-2, with D possibly being TRBD1 (6 bases). The germline V gene encodes CDR1 SNHLY and CDR2 FYNNEI. CDR3 length: 15 amino acids. V lost 3 bases and J 8 bases, leaving 19 bases between the germline ends. The CDR3 coding sequence is TGTGCCAGCAGTGAGACCGGCCAGGGGCGATGGGGCTACACCTTC. It yields the protein CASSETGQGRWGYTF.

The chain employs TRBV9 and TRBJ1-1; unclear D gene. Trimming shortened V by 4 bases and J by 4 bases, and 14 bases separated the two germline ends. This CDR3 contains 14 residues. Germline CDR1 reads SGDLS; CDR2 reads YYNGEE. This CDR3 reads CASSSSLAPTEAFF. Written as DNA, the CDR3 is TGTGCCAGCAGCTCTTCATTGGCGCCCACTGAAGCTTTCTTT.